Listed below are T cell receptor beta chains from one sample, sequenced in a study of blood T cell repertoires in COVID-19. Measured with immunoSEQ multiplex PCR; TCRdb has only the in-frame clones, and not every one. This repertoire shows 150,000 to 200,000 clones, around nine tenths found once; its top ten account for 4.4%. Sequenced sample: peripheral blood. The receptors shown here come from a human donor in a cohort sampled during active COVID-19. CDR3s leave out the opening cysteine and the closing phenylalanine or tryptophan.

V gene	J gene	CDR3 length	CDR3 protein
TRBV11-1	TRBJ1-5	14	ATPRPTGPSNQPQH
TRBV6-5	TRBJ2-2	14	ASSYPGTGNTGELF
TRBV7-6	TRBJ2-6	11	ASSTGGANVLT
TRBV2	TRBJ2-1	13	ASSESGGYYNEQF
TRBV5-6	TRBJ1-1	13	ASSLYRGRVTEAF
TRBV5-4	TRBJ2-1	15	ASSSNLGRLSYNEQF
TRBV19	TRBJ2-1	13	ASSIGLAGDNEQF
TRBV6-1	TRBJ2-5	13	ASSEWGQGTETQY
TRBV5-6	TRBJ2-5	11	ASNLGGYETQY
TRBV4-2	TRBJ2-5	12	ASRREGGQETQY
TRBV5-6	TRBJ1-2	14	ASSFMGTGVNYGYT
TRBV4-3	TRBJ2-7	13	ASSQESVEAYEQY
TRBV5-1	TRBJ2-2	13	ASSLVVQGSGELF
TRBV5-6	TRBJ2-7	12	ASSTGLVSFEQY
TRBV6-2/TRBV6-3	TRBJ2-7	11	ASSSGQISEQY
TRBV5-5	TRBJ1-5	13	ASSLVGQGGQPQH
TRBV12-3/TRBV12-4	TRBJ1-4	11	ASSLSGNEKLF
TRBV3-1/TRBV3-2	TRBJ1-6	13	ASSQGTGDNSPLH
TRBV10-3	TRBJ2-5	13	AISDSWTGQETQY
TRBV19	TRBJ2-7	13	ASSRASGVLYEQY
TRBV6-1	TRBJ1-3	14	ASSEQGGSSGNTIY
TRBV7-9	TRBJ1-5	12	ASSPGQGFQPQH
TRBV7-2	TRBJ1-2	13	ASSLVGASNYGYT
TRBV2	TRBJ2-7	13	ASSRTSGVTYEQY
TRBV3-1/TRBV3-2	TRBJ1-2	14	ASSQDALQGNYGYT
TRBV7-9	TRBJ2-7	15	ASSLEGALTFNYEQY
TRBV18	TRBJ2-1	14	ASSPRTGGRDNEQF
TRBV19	TRBJ2-1	12	ASTASGFGNEQF
TRBV6-2/TRBV6-3	TRBJ2-3	13	ASSSTSGATDTQY
TRBV30	TRBJ1-1	12	AWKGDKVNTEAF
TRBV7-2	TRBJ2-7	12	ASSFRDRDHEQY
TRBV5-4	TRBJ2-7	14	ASSFGGQGSSYEQY
TRBV7-2	TRBJ2-1	14	ASSLPLAGGVREQF